This record concerns one TCR beta chain sequence. This sample was taken from a study of blood T cell repertoires in COVID-19. Study at large: There were acute and convalescent COVID-19 samples, and they came from the United States, Italy and Spain. PBMCs, B-cell-depleted T cells, or T cells were the source of the cDNA or gDNA that made up the material.

The table came from immunoSEQ multiplex PCR; TCRdb's copy has only in-frame clones and leaves some out. The repertoire holds around 340,000 clones, with 65% to 90% as singletons. One Seattle source followed patients from active infection through their disease course. The germline V and J ends were trimmed by 0 bases and 6 bases, with 11 bases remaining between them. The CDR3 is 13 amino acids. Germline CDR1 and CDR2: GTSNPN and SVGIG (reference sequence). The chain combines TRBV30 with TRBJ1-2; the D is unclear. This receptor was taken from a woman aged 55 to 70 with COVID-19, enrolled during active disease. Sequenced sample: peripheral blood. The CDR3 region has the DNA TGTGCCTGGAGTGTACTGGGCCCCGATGGCTACACCTTC. It codes for CAWSVLGPDGYTF.